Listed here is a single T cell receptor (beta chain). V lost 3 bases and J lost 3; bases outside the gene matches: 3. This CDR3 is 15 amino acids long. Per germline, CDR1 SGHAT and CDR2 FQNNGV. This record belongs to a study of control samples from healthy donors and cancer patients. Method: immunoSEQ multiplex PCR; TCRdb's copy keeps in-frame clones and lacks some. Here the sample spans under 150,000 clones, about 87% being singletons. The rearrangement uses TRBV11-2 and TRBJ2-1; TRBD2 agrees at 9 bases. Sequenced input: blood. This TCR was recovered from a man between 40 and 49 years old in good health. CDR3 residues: CASSFASGDYNEQFF. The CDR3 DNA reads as TGTGCCAGCAGCTTTGCTAGCGGGGACTACAATGAGCAGTTCTTC.